This entry lists 7 T cell receptor beta chains sequenced from one sample in a study of graft-versus-host responses after intestinal transplantation. Assay: immunoSEQ multiplex PCR; the TCRdb copy retains only in-frame clones and omits some. Here the sample spans more than 85,000 clones, 82% being singletons. These TCRs are of unknown antigen specificity. The source material was unstimulated CD4+ T cells sorted from spleen or lymph node cells, sampled before intestinal transplant. The origin of the receptors is a human donor who received an intestinal transplant.

The chain joins TRBV28 to TRBJ1-3; no definite D call. V shed 6 bases and J shed 4 bases, with 16 bases lying between them. Germline CDR1 is MDHEN and CDR2 is SYDVKM. The CDR3 contains 15 residues. The CDR3 reads CASSSTALPGNTIYF. CDR3 in DNA: TGTGCCAGCAGCTCAACAGCTCTTCCCGGAAACACCATATATTTT. Looking up the rest from reference TRBV28 and TRBJ1-3 gives the full variable domain: DVKVTQSSRYLVKRTGEKVFLECVQDMDHENMFWYRQDPGLGLRLIYFSYDVKMKEKGDIPEGYSVSREKKERFSLILESASTNQTSMYLCASSSTALPGNTIYFGEGSWLTVV.

The chain has TRBV7-5 and TRBJ1-1. TRBV7-5 is given as a pseudogene. The length of the CDR3 is 15 residues. CDR3 loop: CARSYRGPSNTEAFF. The DNA for the CDR3 is TGTGCCAGAAGCTATAGAGGGCCCTCGAACACTGAAGCTTTCTTT.

Only one count was recorded for this clone. This specimen includes other DNA sequences encoding the same CDR3. The chain carries TRBV4-1 and TRBJ2-5, with TRBD1 as a possible D gene (6 bases). The germline CDR1 and CDR2 sequences are MGHRA and YSYEKL. Trimming removed 1 base at V and 4 bases at J, with 7 bases between. CDR3 size: 13 residues. The CDR3 nucleotides are TGCGCCAGCAGCCAAGCCAGGGGAGAGACCCAGTACTTC. This encodes CASSQARGETQYF.

This chain joins TRBV27 and TRBJ2-5; TRBD2 matches 7 bases. The CDR3 is 14 amino acids. Germline trimming cut 7 bases from V and 0 bases from J; bases unmatched to any gene: 5. Per germline, CDR1 MNHEY and CDR2 SMNVEV (reference sequence). CDR3: CASIIGLDQETQYF. The DNA for the CDR3 is TGTGCCAGCATCATCGGACTAGACCAAGAGACCCAGTACTTC.

The rearrangement joins TRBV19 to TRBJ2-7, with TRBD2 matching 12 bases. J was trimmed by 3 bases and V by 4 bases; bases with no gene match: 7. From germline, CDR1 is LNHDA and CDR2 SQIVND (reference sequence). The CDR3 extends over 16 amino acids. CDR3 region: CASSTRLAGDLYEQYF. CDR3 coding DNA: TGTGCCAGTAGTACCAGACTAGCGGGGGACCTCTACGAGCAGTACTTC.

This clone was detected a few times. The chain has TRBV6-5 and TRBJ2-7, with D possibly being TRBD2 (7 bases). V lost 2 bases and J 4 bases, leaving 12 bases between the germline ends. The CDR3 totals 14 residues. CDR1 and CDR2 (germline): MNHEY, SVGAGI. The CDR3 region is CASSYRGRAYEQYF. CDR3 nucleotides: TGTGCCAGCAGTTACAGGGGGAGGGCGTACGAGCAGTACTTC.

A few counts support this clone. The chain is built from TRBV28 and TRBJ2-7; perhaps TRBD1 as D (5 bases). The CDR3 loop spans 11 amino acids. With 5 bases removed from V and 3 bases from J, the gap between germline ends came to 5 bases. Looked up from germline, CDR1 is MDHEN and CDR2 is SYDVKM. The CDR3 loop reads CASSTGYEQYF. CDR3 DNA: TGTGCCAGCAGTACAGGCTACGAGCAGTACTTC. Together with reference TRBV28 and TRBJ2-7, the CDR3 gives the full variable domain: DVKVTQSSRYLVKRTGEKVFLECVQDMDHENMFWYRQDPGLGLRLIYFSYDVKMKEKGDIPEGYSVSREKKERFSLILESASTNQTSMYLCASSTGYEQYFGPGTRLTVT.